Below, 11 T cell receptor beta chains from the same sample are listed, as sequenced in a study of CD4+ T cells in melanoma. TCRdb's copy holds only in-frame clones and misses some; the assay was immunoSEQ multiplex PCR. The sample records some 110,000 clones, approximately 92% being singletons. Sequenced material: peripheral blood. These receptors came from a human donor with melanoma.

The J gene is TRBJ2-5, the V gene TRBV5-1; 15 nucleotides match TRBD2. CDR1 is SGHRS and CDR2 is YFSETQ in the germline V gene. The CDR3 contains 19 residues. Trimming removed 4 bases from V and 2 bases from J; junction bases left unmatched: 12. Written as DNA, the CDR3 is TGCGCCAGCAGCCCCCATCCGGGACTAGCGGGAGGCACGCAAGAGACCCAGTACTTC. Amino acid sequence: CASSPHPGLAGGTQETQYF. The full variable domain, completed using reference TRBV5-1 and TRBJ2-5, is KAGVTQTPRYLIKTRGQQVTLSCSPISGHRSVSWYQQTPGQGLQFLFEYFSETQRNKGNFPGRFSGRQFSNSRSEMNVSTLELGDSALYLCASSPHPGLAGGTQETQYFGPGTRLLVL.

The chain joins TRBV18 to TRBJ1-2, with TRBD1 matching 12 bases. The J segment lost 7 bases and the V segment lost 5 bases, leaving 2 bases of the junction unmatched. The CDR3 runs 13 residues. Germline V CDR1 and CDR2: KGHSH, LQKENI. CDR3 amino acids: CASSTGQGAGYTF. Here the CDR3 DNA reads TGTGCCAGCTCAACGGGACAGGGGGCTGGCTACACCTTC.

This clone was picked up one time. The chain is built from TRBV7-9 and TRBJ1-5; D not certain. The CDR3 is 17 residues long. Germline V CDR1 and CDR2: SEHNR, FQNEAQ (reference sequence). Trimming cost V 1 base and J 0 bases, with 13 bases left between them. The CDR3 sequence: CASSLGGYSTSNQPQHF. The CDR3 DNA is TGTGCCAGCAGCTTAGGGGGATACAGTACTAGCAATCAGCCCCAGCATTTT.

This clone was seen a single time. The rearrangement joins TRBV28 to TRBJ1-1; TRBD1 aligns across 7 bases. With 6 bases clipped from V and 1 base from J, the junction kept 11 bases outside the gene matches. CDR3 length equals 16 residues. CDR1 is MDHEN, CDR2 SYDVKM, per germline. The chain's CDR3 is CASRPPGAGGNTEAFF. CDR3 coding DNA: TGTGCCAGCAGACCCCCGGGGGCAGGGGGGAACACTGAAGCTTTCTTT.

J is TRBJ1-5 and V is TRBV6-6; D remains unclear. The germline V gene encodes CDR1 MNHNY and CDR2 SVGAGI (reference sequence). Trimming took 0 bases from V and 6 from J, leaving 9 bases between them. This CDR3 spans 14 amino acids. The CDR3: CASSYSRVGQPQHF. CDR3 DNA sequence: TGTGCCAGCAGTTACTCGAGGGTTGGTCAGCCCCAGCATTTT.

This clone appeared a few times. The chain links TRBV6-4 to TRBJ2-2; D may be TRBD1 or TRBD2 (5 bases each). V was shortened by 2 bases and J by 5 bases, with 18 bases between the two germline ends. Germline loops: CDR1 MRHNA, CDR2 SNTAGT. CDR3 length: 17 amino acids. CDR3 in amino acids: CASSDRGAEMETGELFF. In nucleotides, the CDR3 is TGTGCCAGCAGTGACAGGGGAGCGGAGATGGAGACCGGGGAGCTGTTTTTT.

This sequence joins TRBV12-5 and TRBJ2-5; D not resolved. Trimming pared 6 bases from V and 5 bases from J, leaving 13 bases between. The germline V gene has CDR1 LGHNT and CDR2 FRNRAP. The CDR3 consists of 13 residues. For the CDR3, the DNA is TGTGCTAGTGGGGATAGTAACCGGGAGACCCAGTACTTC. It codes for CASGDSNRETQYF. The variable domain in full, with the rest retrieved from reference TRBV12-5 and TRBJ2-5, is DARVTQTPRHKVTEMGQEVTMRCQPILGHNTVFWYRQTMMQGLELLAYFRNRAPLDDSGMPKDRFSAEMPDATLATLKIQPSEPRDSAVYFCASGDSNRETQYFGPGTRLLVL.

The rearrangement uses TRBV6-6 and TRBJ2-7; D perhaps matches TRBD1 (6 bases). The V and J ends lost 6 bases and 2 bases respectively, with 14 bases between them. The CDR3 loop spans 14 amino acids. Germline CDR1 is MNHNY and CDR2 is SVGAGI (reference sequence). The CDR3 DNA reads TGTGCCAGCAGCCCGGACAGAGTACCCTACGAGCAGTACTTC. Protein product: CASSPDRVPYEQYF.

The chain carries TRBV7-2 and TRBJ1-1, with a weak D call TRBD1 (5 bases). This CDR3 has 15 residues. V lost 6 bases and J lost 1, with 15 bases in between. Germline assignment: CDR1 SGHTA and CDR2 FQGNSA. The CDR3 spells CASSLLGTENTEAFF. Here the CDR3 DNA reads TGTGCCAGCAGTCTCCTTGGGACCGAGAACACTGAAGCTTTCTTT.

The chain combines TRBV6-5 with TRBJ1-4; D is ambiguous. V lost 0 bases and J 8 bases, leaving 13 bases between the germline ends. The V gene's germline CDR1 is MNHEY and CDR2 SVGAGI. This CDR3 contains 15 residues. This CDR3 is CASSYSNLGREKLFF. For the CDR3, the DNA is TGTGCCAGCAGTTACTCGAATCTGGGAAGAGAAAAACTGTTTTTT.

The CDR3 loop is CASRGDTSNQPQHF. Here the CDR3 DNA reads TGTGCCAGCAGGGGGGATACTAGCAATCAGCCCCAGCATTTT. The chain couples TRBV2 to TRBJ1-5; TRBD1 is a possible D gene (5 bases). The germline V gene encodes CDR1 SNHLY and CDR2 FYNNEI. This CDR3 has 14 residues. Trimming removed 6 bases at V and 0 bases at J, with 9 bases between.